This T cell receptor (beta chain) was found in a study of metastatic and nonmetastatic thyroid tumors. Study background: The study looked at repertoires side by side in blood and in tumor or nodule tissue from malignant and benign thyroid patients.

Original analysis: Clinicopathological groups differed in CDR3, with these differences serving to build a distant-metastasis classifier for papillary thyroid cancer. TCRdb used MiXCR to call clones anew from the PCR reads. These V and J calls rely on TCRdb rather than the paper's analysis. The sample carries around 8,400 clones, roughly two fifths recorded once. Study-wide findings and caveats: Compared with benign nodules, malignant thyroid tumors were reported to have significantly higher TCR beta diversity in both blood and tumor.

Points on this clone: Its antigen remains unidentified. The sample holds other DNA sequences that translate to the same CDR3.

V was pared by 3 bases and J by 3 bases, with 10 bases of the junction left unmatched. The CDR3 extends over 16 amino acids. The germline V gene encodes CDR1 MGHRA and CDR2 YSYEKL. None of the patients had undergone any treatment ahead of thyroid surgery. Sequencing input: tumor tissue. The clonotype originates from a male donor with papillary thyroid cancer or a benign thyroid nodule (not recorded which). Some clones in this sample may be carry-over from other donors' samples. The J gene is TRBJ2-7, the V gene TRBV4-1, with 8 bases matching TRBD1. The CDR3 DNA follows: TGCGCCAGCAGCCAGGATCTATACAGGGGGATCTACGAGCAGTACTTC. This translates into CASSQDLYRGIYEQYF.